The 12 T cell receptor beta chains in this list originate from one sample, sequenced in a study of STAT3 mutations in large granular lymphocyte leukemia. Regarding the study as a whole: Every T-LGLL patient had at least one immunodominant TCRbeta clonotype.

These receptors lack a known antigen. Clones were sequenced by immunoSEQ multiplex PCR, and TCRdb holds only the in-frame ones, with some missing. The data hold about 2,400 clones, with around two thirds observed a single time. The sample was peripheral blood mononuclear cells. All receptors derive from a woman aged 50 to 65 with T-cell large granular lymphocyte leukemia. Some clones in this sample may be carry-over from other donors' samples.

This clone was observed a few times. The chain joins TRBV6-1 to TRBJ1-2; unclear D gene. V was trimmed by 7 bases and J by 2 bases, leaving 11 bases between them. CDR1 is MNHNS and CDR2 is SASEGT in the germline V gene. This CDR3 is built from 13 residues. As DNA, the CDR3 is TGTGCCAGCATCAGAAGTTTGAACTATGGCTACACCTTC. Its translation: CASIRSLNYGYTF.

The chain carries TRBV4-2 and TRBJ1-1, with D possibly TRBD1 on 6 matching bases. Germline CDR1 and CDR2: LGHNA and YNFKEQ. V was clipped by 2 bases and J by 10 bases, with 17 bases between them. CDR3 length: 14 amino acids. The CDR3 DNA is TGTGCCAGCAGCCAAACCCGACAGGCCTCCGTAGCTTTCTTT. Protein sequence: CASSQTRQASVAFF.

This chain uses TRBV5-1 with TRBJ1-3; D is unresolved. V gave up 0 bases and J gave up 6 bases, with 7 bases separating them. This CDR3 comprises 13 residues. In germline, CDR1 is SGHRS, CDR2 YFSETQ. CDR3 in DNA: TGCGCCAGCAGCTTGGACGAGGTAAACACCATATATTTT. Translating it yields CASSLDEVNTIYF.

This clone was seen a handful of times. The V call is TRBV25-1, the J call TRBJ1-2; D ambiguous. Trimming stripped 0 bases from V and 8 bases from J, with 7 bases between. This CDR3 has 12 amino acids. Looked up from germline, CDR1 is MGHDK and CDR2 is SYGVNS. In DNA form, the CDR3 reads TGTGCCAGCAGTGAATACCTGGGGGGCTACACCTTC. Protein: CASSEYLGGYTF.

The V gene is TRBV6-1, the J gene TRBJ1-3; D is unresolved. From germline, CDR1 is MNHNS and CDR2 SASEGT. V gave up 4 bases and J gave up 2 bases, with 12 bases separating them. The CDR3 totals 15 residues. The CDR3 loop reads CASSVMSGAGNTIYF. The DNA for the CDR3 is TGTGCCAGCAGTGTCATGTCGGGAGCTGGAAACACCATATATTTT.

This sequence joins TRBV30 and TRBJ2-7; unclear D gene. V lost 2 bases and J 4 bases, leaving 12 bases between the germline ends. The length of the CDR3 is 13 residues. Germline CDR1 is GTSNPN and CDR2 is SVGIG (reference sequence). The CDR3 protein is CAWSLPSLYEQYF. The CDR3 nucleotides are TGTGCCTGGAGTCTCCCCTCCCTATACGAGCAGTACTTC.

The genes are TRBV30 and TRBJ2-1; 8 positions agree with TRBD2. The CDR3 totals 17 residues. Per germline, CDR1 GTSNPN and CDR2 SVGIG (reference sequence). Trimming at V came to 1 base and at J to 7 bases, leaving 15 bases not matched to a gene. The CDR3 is CAWSANLPLAGRNEQFF. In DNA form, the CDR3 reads TGTGCCTGGAGTGCAAACCTTCCCCTAGCGGGTAGAAATGAGCAGTTCTTC.

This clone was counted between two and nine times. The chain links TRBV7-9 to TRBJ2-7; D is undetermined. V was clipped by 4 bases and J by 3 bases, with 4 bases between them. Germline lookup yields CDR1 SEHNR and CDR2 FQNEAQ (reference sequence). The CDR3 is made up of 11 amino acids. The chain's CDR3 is CASSSIYEQYF. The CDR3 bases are TGTGCCAGCAGCTCCATCTACGAGCAGTACTTC. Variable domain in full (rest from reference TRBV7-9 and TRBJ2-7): DTGVSQNPRHKITKRGQNVTFRCDPISEHNRLYWYRQTLGQGPEFLTYFQNEAQLEKSRLLSDRFSAERPKGSFSTLEIQRTEQGDSAMYLCASSSIYEQYFGPGTRLTVT.

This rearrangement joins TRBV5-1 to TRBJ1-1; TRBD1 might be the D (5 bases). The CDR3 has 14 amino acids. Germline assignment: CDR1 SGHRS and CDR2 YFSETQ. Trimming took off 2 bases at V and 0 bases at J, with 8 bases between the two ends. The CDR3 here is CASSLRGMNTEAFF. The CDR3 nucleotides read TGCGCCAGCAGCTTAAGGGGCATGAACACTGAAGCTTTCTTT.

The CDR3 reads CAWISRQSEAFF. In DNA, the CDR3 is TGTGCCTGGATAAGTCGACAGAGTGAAGCTTTCTTT. This sequence joins TRBV30 and TRBJ1-1, with D maybe TRBD1 (5 bases). CDR3 length: 12 residues. Germline V gives CDR1 GTSNPN, CDR2 SVGIG (reference sequence). V lost 4 bases and J lost 7, with 13 bases in between.

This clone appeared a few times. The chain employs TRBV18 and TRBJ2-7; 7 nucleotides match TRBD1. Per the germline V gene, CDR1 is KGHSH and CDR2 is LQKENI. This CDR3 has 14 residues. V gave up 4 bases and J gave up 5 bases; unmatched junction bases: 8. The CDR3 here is CASSRTGPLDEQYF. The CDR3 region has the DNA TGTGCCAGCTCACGGACAGGCCCCCTCGACGAGCAGTACTTC.

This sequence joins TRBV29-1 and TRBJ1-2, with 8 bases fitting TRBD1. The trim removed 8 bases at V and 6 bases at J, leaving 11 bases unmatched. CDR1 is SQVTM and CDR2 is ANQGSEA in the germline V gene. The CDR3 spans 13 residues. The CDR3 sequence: CSIRTGFENGYTF. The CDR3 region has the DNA TGCAGCATTAGGACAGGGTTCGAGAATGGCTACACCTTC.